The T cell receptor beta chain under discussion was sequenced for a study of vaccination and CD4 T cells after COVID-19. Turning to the study itself: Stimulation used overlapping spike peptides from SARS-CoV-2, HCoV-NL63, HCoV-OC43 and HCoV-229E. Study-wide findings and caveats: Median counts of SARS-CoV-2-reactive clonotypes increased from approximately 21 to 40; this difference was not significant. Convalescent participants were relatively few, and none had early post-infection timepoints studied.

Turning to this clonotype: What it binds is not known.

Treatment defined: approximately 9-day PBMC culture with coronavirus spike peptide pools or control peptides (ViraFEST assay). Oncomine TCR Beta short-read sequencing was applied to DNA from cultured CD4+ T cells. TCRdb passed the PCR reads through MiXCR, listing each CDR3 protein once. The sample lists roughly 20,000 distinct CDR3 sequences; around 62% were seen once. This CDR3 comprises 15 residues. Trimming left V 6 bases short and J 5 bases short, with 17 bases between. The germline V gene encodes CDR1 MNHEY and CDR2 SMNVEV (reference sequence). Sequencing used CD4+ T cells from blood, cultured in vitro, obtained before SARS-CoV-2 vaccination. The clonotype originates from a human donor who received a COVID-19 vaccine. The V gene is TRBV27, the J gene TRBJ1-5, with a weak D call TRBD1 (5 bases). The CDR3 DNA reads as TGTGCCAGCAGCCTAAGATATCTGGGGGATCAGCCCCAGCATTTT. It encodes CASSLRYLGDQPQHF.